This T cell receptor beta chain was sequenced for a study of CD8 T cells in ankylosing spondylitis. The germline V gene has CDR1 SGHTA and CDR2 FQGNSA. This CDR3 is built from 15 residues. Trimming took off 1 base at V and 5 bases at J, with 14 bases between the two ends. Libraries of TCR beta came from quantitative 5'-RACE with molecular barcodes. Using its own MiXCR run on the 5' RACE reads, TCRdb lists one record per CDR3 protein. This table holds about 110,000 distinct CDR3 sequences, more than 20% found once. Findings and limits, study-wide: Within ankylosing spondylitis blood, a TCR beta motif made up of under 10 highly homologous variants appeared to be characteristic.

As to this clonotype: No antigen is known for it.

The source material was synovial fluid, either unsorted or a sorted T cell fraction (not recorded which). The receptor was derived from a male donor with ankylosing spondylitis. The rearrangement links TRBV7-2 to TRBJ2-5; weak D call: TRBD1 (5 bases). CDR3 in DNA: TGTGCCAGCAGCTTAGGTGCAGGGTGGACGGAGACCCAGTACTTC. Translation gives CASSLGAGWTETQYF.